The next 23 T cell receptor beta chains were all read from a single sample in a study of T cells in Graves' hyperthyroidism and ophthalmopathy. Amplified regions were TCR beta CDR3 sequences from RNA transcripts. Researchers ran a first-round RT-PCR on the TCR CDR3 using the HTBI primer set. A single record per CDR3 protein comes from TCRdb applying MiXCR to the multiplex PCR reads. The repertoire holds 400,000 to 600,000 distinct CDR3 sequences, with 20% as singletons. The sample comprised blood. These receptor sequences come from a man aged 18 to 30 with Graves' hyperthyroidism.

In its sample, this clonotype was seen many times. The genes are TRBV19 and TRBJ1-2; 11 bases are a match to TRBD1. The germline CDR1 and CDR2 sequences are LNHDA and SQIVND (reference sequence). The CDR3 totals 13 residues. V gave up 10 bases and J gave up 8 bases; unmatched junction bases: 9. CDR3 sequence: CATWTGGALGYTF. As DNA, the CDR3 is TGTGCCACCTGGACAGGGGGCGCCTTGGGCTACACCTTC.

Ten or more counts support this clonotype. CDR3 sequence reads: CSVEAGAQETQYF. The CDR3, as DNA: TGCAGCGTTGAAGCGGGGGCCCAAGAGACCCAGTACTTC. This chain links TRBV29-1 with TRBJ2-5; D tentatively reads TRBD1 or TRBD2 (6 bases each). Deletions cut 1 base from V and 1 base from J, with 7 bases between. CDR1 SQVTM and CDR2 ANQGSEA come from the germline V gene. This CDR3 has 13 amino acids.

In its sample, this clonotype was seen many times. The chain employs TRBV6-1 and TRBJ2-6; perhaps TRBD1 as D (5 bases). The CDR3 is made up of 15 amino acids. In germline, CDR1 is MNHNS, CDR2 SASEGT. The V and J ends lost 5 bases and 3 bases respectively, with 11 bases between them. The CDR3 protein is CASSSPRDGANVLTF. CDR3 bases: TGTGCCAGCAGTAGCCCCAGGGATGGGGCCAACGTCCTGACTTTC.

The table lists this clonotype with many counts. The rearrangement joins TRBV30 to TRBJ1-5; unclear D gene. Trimming removed 4 bases from V and 4 bases from J, with 8 bases in between. Germline CDR1 reads GTSNPN; CDR2 reads SVGIG (reference sequence). The CDR3 contains 12 residues. The CDR3 sequence is CAWNRQNQPQHF. For the CDR3, the DNA is TGTGCCTGGAACCGGCAAAATCAGCCCCAGCATTTT. Full variable domain (rest looked up from reference TRBV30 and TRBJ1-5): SQTIHQWPATLVQPVGSPLSLECTVEGTSNPNLYWYRQAAGRGLQLLFYSVGIGQISSEVPQNLSASRPQDRQFILSSKKLLLSDSGFYLCAWNRQNQPQHFGDGTRLSIL.

This clonotype was recorded a few times. This sequence joins TRBV5-5 and TRBJ2-2; 8 bases match TRBD1. The CDR3 has 16 amino acids. After removal of 2 bases from V and 4 bases from J, the junction contained 7 bases not matched to a gene. Germline loops: CDR1 SGHKS, CDR2 YYEKEE (reference sequence). CDR3: CASSFSQGASTGELFF. CDR3 nucleotides: TGTGCCAGCAGCTTTTCGCAGGGGGCGAGCACCGGGGAGCTGTTTTTT.

This clonotype was observed a handful of times. This chain joins TRBV20-1 and TRBJ2-5; the match to TRBD2 covers 9 bases. The CDR3 has 15 amino acids. V shed 1 base and J 6 bases; nucleotides not matched to a gene: 9. The germline V gene encodes CDR1 DFQATT and CDR2 SNEGSKA (reference sequence). In nucleotides, the CDR3 is TGCAGTGCTAGAGGGGCGGGGGGGGTTGAGCAGACCCAGTACTTC. Translated: CSARGAGGVEQTQYF.

Many counts were recorded for this clonotype. CDR3 sequence (DNA): TGTGCCAGCAGTTTAGCGGAAGGAACCTCGTCCCAGCATTTT. Amino acid sequence: CASSLAEGTSSQHF. J is TRBJ1-5 and V is TRBV12-3 or TRBV12-4; D call uncertain. The CDR3 has 14 residues. The V end was cut by 0 bases, the J end by 11 bases, with 14 bases between.

This clonotype was seen ten or more times. The chain recombines TRBV2 with TRBJ1-5; D is unresolved. Germline lookup yields CDR1 SNHLY and CDR2 FYNNEI. Deletions cut 4 bases from V and 5 bases from J, with 12 bases between. This CDR3 has 14 amino acids. CDR3 nucleotide sequence: TGTGCCAGCAGTGTATTCGGGGAACATCAGCCCCAGCATTTT. Protein product: CASSVFGEHQPQHF.

In the case of this clonotype: This CDR3 fails to terminate in the conserved phenylalanine or tryptophan, so it likely reflects a read error. The DNA is omitted, as the CDR3 cannot be located on it reliably, and the CDR3 follows TCRdb's listing. This rearrangement joins TRBV27 to TRBJ2-7; TRBD1 is the table's D call, not checked against the DNA. Per the germline V gene, CDR1 is MNHEY and CDR2 is SMNVEV (reference sequence). The CDR3 adds up to 18 amino acids, both ends counted. The CDR3 loop reads CASRPRGKRGGFPYEQWD.

The rearrangement links TRBV11-3 to TRBJ2-4, with a possible D match to TRBD2 (6 bases). V lost 0 bases to trimming and J lost 4 bases, with 13 bases between them. The germline CDR1 and CDR2 sequences are SGHNT and YENEEA. The CDR3 totals 16 residues. The CDR3 protein is CASSLEAGLRKNIQYF. The DNA for the CDR3 is TGTGCCAGCAGCTTAGAGGCCGGACTAAGAAAAAACATTCAGTACTTC.

V and J are TRBV24-1 and TRBJ2-7; D is ambiguous. The V gene's germline CDR1 is KGHDR and CDR2 SFDVKD. V lost 5 bases and J 3 bases, leaving 10 bases between the germline ends. This CDR3 region has 13 residues. CDR3 sequence: CATSVPGNYEQYF. CDR3 nucleotide sequence: TGTGCCACCAGTGTCCCGGGTAACTACGAGCAGTACTTC.

This clonotype was recorded many times. The chain uses TRBV6-1 and TRBJ1-2; D unclear. This CDR3 is built from 14 residues. Germline V gene lookup returns CDR1 MNHNS and CDR2 SASEGT. The V end lost 7 bases, the J end lost 0 bases, and 12 bases lay between the germline ends. CDR3 amino acids: CASTMGSTNYGYTF. The CDR3 DNA reads TGTGCCAGCACCATGGGGTCAACTAACTATGGCTACACCTTC.

This clonotype showed up many times. V and J are TRBV29-1 and TRBJ2-7; TRBD2 aligns across 7 bases. From germline, CDR1 is SQVTM and CDR2 ANQGSEA. CDR3 size: 13 residues. The junction had 2 bases not matched to a gene; V was cut back by 1 base and J by 2 bases. CDR3 region: CSVEGGLPYEQYF. In DNA, the CDR3 is TGCAGCGTTGAAGGGGGACTACCCTACGAGCAGTACTTC.

This clonotype was recorded at least ten times. The chain joins TRBV19 to TRBJ1-2, with no clear D. Germline V CDR1 and CDR2: LNHDA, SQIVND (reference sequence). V dropped 3 bases and J dropped 6 bases, with 14 bases sitting between them. The length of the CDR3 is 14 residues. The CDR3 region has the DNA TGTGCCAGTAGTATTCTTCTGGGCAGCCATGGCTACACCTTC. Its protein is CASSILLGSHGYTF. The full variable domain, its missing parts supplied by reference TRBV19 and TRBJ1-2, is DGGITQSPKYLFRKEGQNVTLSCEQNLNHDAMYWYRQDPGQGLRLIYYSQIVNDFQKGDIAEGYSVSREKKESFPLTVTSAQKNPTAFYLCASSILLGSHGYTFGSGTRLTVV.

Notes on this clonotype: A read error may be the cause here, since a much bigger clone is one base away. The chain joins TRBV12-3 or TRBV12-4 to TRBJ1-5; D is unresolved. CDR3 length equals 14 residues. The CDR3 sequence is CASSLGQRNQPPHF. The CDR3 coding sequence is TGTGCCAGCAGTTTGGGCCAGAGAAATCAGCCCCCGCATTTT.

This clonotype was observed many times. The genes are TRBV6-1 and TRBJ1-1; D is unclear. The V end lost 1 base, the J end lost 0 bases, and 12 bases lay between the germline ends. The CDR3 has 16 residues. The germline CDR1 and CDR2 sequences are MNHNS and SASEGT. The CDR3 is CASSEEPGSMNTEAFF. CDR3 sequence (DNA): TGTGCCAGCAGTGAAGAACCTGGCAGCATGAACACTGAAGCTTTCTTT.

This clonotype was picked up many times. The V gene is TRBV20-1, the J gene TRBJ1-5; D gene uncertain. The germline V and J ends were trimmed by 6 bases and 3 bases, with 21 bases remaining between them. Germline V lookup: CDR1 DFQATT, CDR2 SNEGSKA (reference sequence). CDR3 length: 16 residues. This chain's CDR3 is CSALDKGSLLNQPQHF. The CDR3 DNA follows: TGCAGTGCCCTAGATAAAGGCAGCTTACTCAATCAGCCCCAGCATTTT.

The chain uses TRBV7-2 and TRBJ2-7; D gene uncertain. The CDR3 is 13 amino acids. Trimming removed 4 bases at V and 6 bases at J, with 13 bases between. Germline CDR1 and CDR2: SGHTA and FQGNSA. CDR3 residues: CASSSGKGSEQYF. CDR3 in DNA: TGTGCCAGCAGCTCGGGTAAGGGATCCGAGCAGTACTTC.

A single count supports this clonotype. The chain recombines TRBV4-1 with TRBJ1-5; TRBD1 matches 8 bases. J was trimmed by 6 bases and V by 1 base; bases with no gene match: 8. The CDR3 runs 16 residues. Germline values: CDR1 MGHRA, CDR2 YSYEKL. This chain's CDR3 is CASSQGGRQGAQPQHF. Written as DNA, the CDR3 is TGCGCCAGCAGCCAAGGAGGGAGGCAGGGGGCTCAGCCCCAGCATTTT.

This clonotype was detected many times. The rearrangement uses TRBV30 and TRBJ2-5; 7 bases match TRBD2. Germline V CDR1 and CDR2: GTSNPN, SVGIG (reference sequence). The trim removed 0 bases at V and 5 bases at J, leaving 6 bases unmatched. CDR3 length equals 14 residues. The DNA of the CDR3 is TGTGCCTGGAGTGTAGGAGCGGGGCTGGAGACCCAGTACTTC. This gives the protein CAWSVGAGLETQYF. Full variable domain (rest looked up from reference TRBV30 and TRBJ2-5): SQTIHQWPATLVQPVGSPLSLECTVEGTSNPNLYWYRQAAGRGLQLLFYSVGIGQISSEVPQNLSASRPQDRQFILSSKKLLLSDSGFYLCAWSVGAGLETQYFGPGTRLLVL.

This clonotype was counted at least ten times. The chain carries TRBV2 and TRBJ2-2; 9 nucleotides agree with TRBD1. The germline V gene encodes CDR1 SNHLY and CDR2 FYNNEI. This CDR3 contains 17 residues. J was trimmed by 2 bases and V by 5 bases; bases with no gene match: 9. Here the CDR3 reads CASSYRGPNGNTGELFF. The CDR3, as DNA: TGTGCCAGCAGTTACAGGGGGCCCAATGGAAACACCGGGGAGCTGTTTTTT.

The table lists this clonotype with a few counts. The chain employs TRBV4-2 and TRBJ1-2; D ambiguous. Germline V gives CDR1 LGHNA, CDR2 YNFKEQ. Trimming shortened V by 1 base and J by 8 bases, and 17 bases separated the two germline ends. The CDR3 sequence is 15 residues long. The DNA for the CDR3 is TGTGCCAGCAGCCAAGTAACCTCGAGCGAGTGGGGCTACACCTTC. Protein: CASSQVTSSEWGYTF.

This clonotype was observed many times. The rearrangement links TRBV7-6 to TRBJ2-7; possibly TRBD1 for D (6 bases). CDR1 SGHVS and CDR2 FNYEAQ come from the germline V gene. This CDR3 region has 12 residues. Trimming pared 5 bases from V and 6 bases from J, leaving 11 bases between. The CDR3 DNA reads TGTGCCAGCAGCAAAACAGGGTTCGAGCAGTACTTC. Translating it yields CASSKTGFEQYF.